These T cell receptor beta chains were read from a single sample in a study of cytomegalovirus exposure and HLA in healthy donors. The assay was immunoSEQ multiplex PCR, and TCRdb's table has in-frame clones only and misses some. The sample yields fewer than 200,000 clones, roughly 80% seen once. The sequencing input was PBMCs. The receptor set was obtained from a woman in her late teens or twenties in good health and CMV-seronegative. CDR3s include the opening cysteine and the closing phenylalanine or tryptophan. The D gene is left open where the match is weak. Clone size is shown for a subset of rows, as once, few, many or a class of expanded clone.

cdr3_length d_call j_call v_call clone_size cdr3_aa cdr3_nt
14 . TRBJ2-3 TRBV4-1 . CASSQSPGGDTQYF TGCGCCAGCAGCCAATCTCCCGGTGGAGATACGCAGTATTTT
16 TRBD2 TRBJ2-7 TRBV6-6 . CASAPGSGGGLYEQYF TGTGCCAGCGCCCCAGGGAGCGGGGGGGGTCTCTACGAGCAGTACTTC
15 TRBD2 TRBJ2-5 TRBV11-2 . CASSFVGRYQETQYF TGTGCCAGCAGCTTTGTCGGGAGGTACCAAGAGACCCAGTACTTC
16 . TRBJ2-5 TRBV15 few CATSPRAAGAGETQYF TGTGCCACCAGCCCCCGGGCGGCAGGGGCAGGGGAGACCCAGTACTTC
15 TRBD1 TRBJ1-1 TRBV19 . CASIPRTGRRTEAFF TGTGCCAGTATCCCCCGGACAGGAAGGAGGACTGAAGCTTTCTTT
15 . TRBJ2-3 TRBV11-3 . CASSLGRTKTDTQYF TGTGCCAGCAGCTTAGGTCGGACTAAGACAGATACGCAGTATTTT
13 TRBD2 TRBJ2-7 TRBV6-5 . CASSVGLAGTFYF TGTGCCAGCAGCGTCGGACTAGCGGGAACCTTTTACTTC
13 TRBD1 TRBJ1-6 TRBV6-5 . CASNRGLNSPLHF TGTGCCAGCAACAGGGGGTTGAATTCACCCCTCCACTTT
15 TRBD1 TRBJ2-5 TRBV28 once CASSPTGTGGETQYF TGTGCCAGCAGTCCTACCGGGACAGGGGGAGAGACCCAGTACTTC
16 TRBD1 TRBJ1-4 TRBV4-2 once CASSQHMDRGREKLFF TGTGCCAGCAGCCAACATATGGACAGGGGGCGCGAAAAACTGTTTTTT
16 . TRBJ2-7 TRBV11-2 . CASSPGAGLIIYEQYF TGTGCCAGCAGTCCTGGGGCAGGTCTAATCATCTACGAGCAGTACTTC
14 TRBD1 TRBJ1-2 TRBV28 . CAITRGQGLYGYTF TGTGCAATCACTCGAGGACAGGGACTCTATGGCTACACCTTC
15 . TRBJ2-1 TRBV7-9 . CASSLVQGSYNEQFF TGTGCCAGCAGCTTAGTACAGGGATCCTACAATGAGCAGTTCTTC
17 TRBD1 TRBJ1-3 TRBV7-9 once CASSLGGQGLIGNTIYF TGTGCCAGCAGCTTAGGTGGACAGGGCCTTATTGGAAACACCATATATTTT
12 . TRBJ1-1 TRBV6-6 . CASRGSGTEAFF TGTGCCAGCAGGGGGTCGGGAACTGAAGCTTTCTTT
14 TRBD2 TRBJ2-1 TRBV10-3 . CAITRGGRINEQFF TGTGCCATCACCCGCGGGGGGCGGATCAATGAGCAGTTCTTC
17 . TRBJ2-7 TRBV7-9 few CASSLLFYQGPSYEQYF TGTGCCAGCAGCTTACTTTTCTATCAGGGCCCCTCCTACGAGCAGTACTTC
15 . TRBJ1-5 TRBV6-1 few CASSEGTVSNQPQHF TGTGCCAGCAGTGAAGGGACAGTCAGCAATCAGCCCCAGCATTTT
14 TRBD2 TRBJ2-5 TRBV7-2 . CASSYGTRDGTQYF TGTGCCAGCAGCTACGGGACTAGAGATGGGACCCAGTACTTC
16 TRBD2 TRBJ2-1 TRBV27 . CASSSQRTSQVLWQFF TGTGCCAGCAGTTCACAACGGACTAGCCAGGTACTGTGGCAGTTCTTC
13 TRBD1 TRBJ1-2 TRBV4-1 . CASSQDRADGYTF TGCGCCAGCAGCCAGGACAGGGCGGATGGCTACACCTTC
15 TRBD1 TRBJ1-3 TRBV7-6 once CASSLAGGLGNTIYF TGTGCCAGCAGCTTAGCAGGGGGCCTAGGAAACACCATATATTTT
13 . TRBJ2-7 TRBV7-2 . CASSLLASYEQYF TGTGCCAGCAGCTTACTAGCCTCCTACGAGCAGTACTTC
17 . TRBJ2-1 TRBV15 . CATSRVNGVSSYNEQFF TGTGCCACCAGCAGAGTAAACGGGGTCAGCTCCTACAATGAGCAGTTCTTC
18 TRBD2 TRBJ2-3 TRBV27 few CASSPGGLAGVLAGTQYF TGTGCCAGCAGTCCCGGGGGGCTAGCGGGAGTACTGGCCGGTACGCAGTATTTT
17 . TRBJ1-1 TRBV10-3 . CAISALPSGVENTEAFF TGTGCCATCAGTGCGCTTCCTTCAGGGGTTGAGAACACTGAAGCTTTCTTT
17 . TRBJ2-7 TRBV21-1 . CASSFPGLAGGTYEQYF TGTGCCAGCAGCTTCCCCGGACTAGCGGGAGGAACCTACGAGCAGTACTTC
13 TRBD1 TRBJ2-5 TRBV2 . CASQKGARETQYF TGTGCCAGCCAAAAGGGGGCTAGGGAGACCCAGTACTTC
16 TRBD2 TRBJ2-7 TRBV28 . CASSLRGTSGFYEQYF TGTGCCAGCAGTTTAAGGGGGACTAGCGGATTCTACGAGCAGTACTTC
16 TRBD1 TRBJ2-2 TRBV5-1 . CASSLEGQGGTGELFF TGCGCCAGCAGCTTGGAGGGACAGGGAGGAACCGGGGAGCTGTTTTTT
14 TRBD1 TRBJ2-7 TRBV9 . CASSPRTGGYEQYF TGTGCCAGCAGCCCCCGGACAGGGGGCTACGAGCAGTACTTC
13 TRBD2 TRBJ2-3 TRBV7-2 few CASSARPGLREYF TGTGCCAGCAGCGCACGACCGGGACTACGAGAGTATTTT
14 . TRBJ2-2 TRBV27 . CASRPPERPGELFF TGTGCCAGCAGGCCGCCAGAGCGTCCCGGGGAGCTGTTTTTT
15 . TRBJ2-3 TRBV27 . CATGSLEGVTDTQYF TGTGCCACAGGAAGCCTGGAGGGTGTAACAGATACGCAGTATTTT
16 . TRBJ2-3 TRBV9 . CASSVSSGLGTDTQYF TGTGCCAGCAGCGTATCAAGCGGTCTGGGGACAGATACGCAGTATTTT
14 TRBD2 TRBJ2-3 TRBV7-3 few CASALAGGLDTQYF TGTGCCAGCGCGCTAGCGGGAGGTTTGGATACGCAGTATTTT
16 TRBD1 TRBJ2-1 TRBV6-1 . CASSDWTGGAYNEQFF TGTGCCAGCAGTGATTGGACAGGGGGAGCCTACAATGAGCAGTTCTTC
15 TRBD1 TRBJ2-5 TRBV5-1 . CASSLTTGGAETQYF TGCGCCAGCAGCTTAACGACAGGGGGCGCGGAGACCCAGTACTTC
14 TRBD1 TRBJ1-4 TRBV6-4 . CASSEQGGSEKLFF TGTGCCAGCAGTGAACAGGGGGGTAGTGAAAAACTGTTTTTT
14 TRBD2 TRBJ2-5 TRBV28 . CASSLGTKQETQYF TGTGCCAGCAGTTTGGGGACTAAACAAGAGACCCAGTACTTC
11 . TRBJ2-1 TRBV25-1 . CASSEVQGSFF TGTGCCAGCAGTGAAGTGCAGGGCTCGTTCTTC
12 . TRBJ1-2 TRBV28 . CASSYLSGGYTF TGTGCCAGCAGTTACCTCTCGGGTGGCTACACCTTC
14 TRBD1 TRBJ1-2 TRBV6-1 . CASSAHRGDYGYTF TGTGCCAGCAGTGCCCACAGGGGAGACTATGGCTACACCTTC
13 TRBD2 TRBJ2-5 TRBV6-6 few CASGSSGQETQYF TGTGCCAGCGGATCTAGCGGCCAAGAGACCCAGTACTTC
16 TRBD2 TRBJ2-1 TRBV2 . CASSEASGRTYNEQFF TGTGCCAGCAGTGAAGCTAGCGGGAGAACCTACAATGAGCAGTTCTTC
17 TRBD2 TRBJ2-3 TRBV29-1 once CSVEDGGLAGVPDTQYF TGCAGCGTTGAAGACGGGGGTCTAGCGGGAGTTCCAGATACGCAGTATTTT
15 . TRBJ1-5 TRBV28 . CASSLSAYSNQPQHF TGTGCCAGCAGTTTATCCGCGTATAGCAATCAGCCCCAGCATTTT
17 TRBD2 TRBJ2-5 TRBV14 once CASSQEYSGSNQETQYF TGTGCCAGCAGCCAAGAATATAGCGGGAGCAACCAAGAGACCCAGTACTTC
16 TRBD2 TRBJ2-3 TRBV18 . CASSPFGSGRTDTQYF TGTGCCAGCTCACCCTTTGGTAGCGGGAGGACAGATACGCAGTATTTT
15 TRBD1 TRBJ1-4 TRBV19 few CASSNNPRQGEKLFF TGTGCCAGTAGTAATAACCCTCGACAGGGGGAAAAACTGTTTTTT
15 TRBD2 TRBJ2-2 TRBV5-4 . CASSPEGRGTGELFF TGTGCCAGCAGCCCTGAGGGGAGGGGCACCGGGGAGCTGTTTTTT
15 . TRBJ2-7 TRBV28 . CASSLSIPGKGEQYF TGTGCCAGCAGTTTATCAATTCCGGGGAAGGGCGAGCAGTACTTC
15 TRBD2 TRBJ2-1 TRBV7-9 . CASSLVLAGEDEQFF TGTGCCAGCAGCTTAGTACTCGCGGGAGAAGATGAGCAGTTCTTC
19 TRBD2 TRBJ2-7 TRBV7-9 . CASNNPPGQRGGSGYEQYF TGTGCCAGCAACAATCCCCCCGGGCAGCGGGGAGGGAGTGGCTACGAGCAGTACTTC
14 TRBD2 TRBJ2-3 TRBV7-2 once CASRRSGSTDTQYF TGTGCCAGCAGACGTAGCGGGAGCACAGATACGCAGTATTTT
15 TRBD1 TRBJ2-5 TRBV5-8 . CASSPARDRQETQYF TGTGCCAGCAGCCCGGCGCGGGACAGGCAAGAGACCCAGTACTTC
16 . TRBJ2-5 TRBV4-2 . CASSQDASVGWETQYF TGTGCCAGCAGCCAGGATGCTAGCGTGGGGTGGGAGACCCAGTACTTC
16 TRBD2 TRBJ2-1 TRBV6-5 once CASSYSTVGGVNEQFF TGTGCCAGCAGTTACTCGACAGTGGGGGGGGTCAATGAGCAGTTCTTC
11 . TRBJ1-2 TRBV30 . CAWGAEYGYTF TGTGCCTGGGGGGCTGAATATGGCTACACCTTC
16 TRBD1 TRBJ1-1 TRBV10-2 . CATKEGDRARNTEAFF TGCGCCACCAAGGAAGGGGACAGGGCCCGGAACACTGAAGCTTTCTTT